This T cell receptor (beta chain) was observed in a study of blood T cells in healthy people across ages. A second PCR, run for roughly 7 to 11 cycles, used a sample-barcoded 5' primer plus a J-beta primer mix. Per sample, CDR3-containing paired-end reads numbered at least 2.5 million. TCRdb reprocessed the 5' RACE reads via MiXCR and lists one record per CDR3 protein. The sample records about 1.7 million distinct CDR3 sequences, about 30% being singletons. V lost 1 base, J lost 4 bases, and 7 bases stayed unmatched. The V gene's germline CDR1 is SGHRS and CDR2 YFSETQ. This CDR3 has 15 residues. This clonotype showed up just a few times.

The sequenced sample was blood. V and J are TRBV5-1 and TRBJ2-5; the match to TRBD2 covers 7 bases. This receptor was taken from a woman in her 30s in good health. CDR3 DNA: TGCGCCAGCAGCTTGCGAGGGGCGGGAGTAGAGACCCAGTACTTC. This codes for CASSLRGAGVETQYF.